This TCR beta chain was found in a study of T cell repertoires in cytomegalovirus infection. Study-wide background: Matching HLA type, along with CMV infection, was indicated by public TCR beta signatures. Study-wide results and caveats: Carriage of CMV together with the relevant HLA was identifiable through cumulative public TCR beta family frequency. HLA-C-restricted, CMV-specific TCR beta clonotypes were dominant ex vivo.

This clonotype occurred many times. Its specificity is not known. TCRdb reanalysed the reads using MiXCR and keeps one entry per CDR3 protein. The sample includes about 230,000 distinct CDR3 sequences, about 5.9% of them seen just once. The germline V gene has CDR1 MDHEN and CDR2 SYDVKM. Trimming removed 9 bases at V and 1 base at J, with 21 bases between. This CDR3 is built from 16 residues. Sequenced sample: PBMCs. The J gene is TRBJ1-2, the V gene TRBV28, with D tentatively TRBD1 (6 bases). This clonotype was sampled from a human donor in good health (CMV status not recorded). Some clones in this sample may be carry-over from other donors' samples. Written as DNA, the CDR3 is TGTGCCAGTGCTCTTGACGTTCGGGGGCTTAACTATGGCTACACCTTC. Amino acid sequence: CASALDVRGLNYGYTF.